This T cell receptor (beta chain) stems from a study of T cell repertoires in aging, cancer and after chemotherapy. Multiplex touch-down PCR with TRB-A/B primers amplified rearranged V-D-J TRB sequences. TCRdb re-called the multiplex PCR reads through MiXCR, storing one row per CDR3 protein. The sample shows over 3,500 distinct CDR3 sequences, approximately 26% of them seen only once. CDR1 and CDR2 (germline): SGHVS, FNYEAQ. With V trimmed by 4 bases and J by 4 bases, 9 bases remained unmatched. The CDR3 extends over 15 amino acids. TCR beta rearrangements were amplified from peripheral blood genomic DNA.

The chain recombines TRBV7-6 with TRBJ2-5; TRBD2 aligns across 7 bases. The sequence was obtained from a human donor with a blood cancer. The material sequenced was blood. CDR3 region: CASSSASGPRETQYF. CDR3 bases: TGTGCCAGCAGCTCAGCTAGCGGCCCGCGAGAGACCCAGTACTTC.